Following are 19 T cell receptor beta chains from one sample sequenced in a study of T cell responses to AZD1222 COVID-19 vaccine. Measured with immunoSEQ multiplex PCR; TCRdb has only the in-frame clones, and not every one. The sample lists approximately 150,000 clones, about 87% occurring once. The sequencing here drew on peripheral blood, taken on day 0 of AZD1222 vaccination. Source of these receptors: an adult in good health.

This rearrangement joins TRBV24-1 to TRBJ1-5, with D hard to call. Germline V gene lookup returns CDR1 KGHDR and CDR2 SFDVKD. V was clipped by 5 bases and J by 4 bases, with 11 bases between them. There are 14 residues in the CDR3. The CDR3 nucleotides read TGTGCCACCAGTGCCGCCAGTTGGAATCAGCCCCAGCATTTT. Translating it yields CATSAASWNQPQHF.

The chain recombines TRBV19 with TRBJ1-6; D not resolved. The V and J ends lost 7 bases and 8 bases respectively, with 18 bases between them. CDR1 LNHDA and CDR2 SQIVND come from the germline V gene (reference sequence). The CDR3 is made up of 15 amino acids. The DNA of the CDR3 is TGTGCCAGTAACCCCCTTGGCCTCAAGGATTCACCCCTCCACTTT. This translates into CASNPLGLKDSPLHF.

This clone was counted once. Here the CDR3 DNA reads TGTGCCAGCAGCTCCGACTGGGGCTACACTGAAGCTTTCTTT. Translated, it gives CASSSDWGYTEAFF. J is TRBJ1-1 and V is TRBV7-8; weak D call: TRBD1 (5 bases). The V gene lost 4 bases and the J gene lost 3 bases, with 12 bases spanning the gap. This CDR3 is 14 amino acids long. CDR1 SGHVS and CDR2 FQNEAQ come from the germline V gene. Filled out from reference TRBV7-8 and TRBJ1-1, the complete variable domain reads GAGVSQSPRYKVAKRGQDVALRCDPISGHVSLFWYQQALGQGPEFLTYFQNEAQLDKSGLPSDRFFAERPEGSVSTLKIQRTQQEDSAVYLCASSSDWGYTEAFFGQGTRLTVV.

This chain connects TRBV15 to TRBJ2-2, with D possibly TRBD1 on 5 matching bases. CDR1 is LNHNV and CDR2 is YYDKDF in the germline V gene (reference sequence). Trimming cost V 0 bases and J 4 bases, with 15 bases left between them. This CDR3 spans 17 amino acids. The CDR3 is CATSRDKVSGSTGELFF. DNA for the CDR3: TGTGCCACCAGCAGAGATAAGGTGTCAGGGTCCACCGGGGAGCTGTTTTTT.

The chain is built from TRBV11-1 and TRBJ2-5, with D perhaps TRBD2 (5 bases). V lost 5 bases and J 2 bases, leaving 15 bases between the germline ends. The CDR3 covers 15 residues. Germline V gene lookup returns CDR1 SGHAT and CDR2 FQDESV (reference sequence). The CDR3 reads CASSPSQRGQETQYF. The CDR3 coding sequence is TGTGCCAGCAGCCCCTCCCAGCGCGGGCAAGAGACCCAGTACTTC.

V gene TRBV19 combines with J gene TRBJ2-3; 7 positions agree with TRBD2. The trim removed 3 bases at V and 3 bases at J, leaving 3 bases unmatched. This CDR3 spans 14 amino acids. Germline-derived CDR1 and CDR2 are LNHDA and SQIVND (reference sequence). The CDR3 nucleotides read TGTGCCAGTAGTATTGGGGGGGTAACAGATACGCAGTATTTT. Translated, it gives CASSIGGVTDTQYF.

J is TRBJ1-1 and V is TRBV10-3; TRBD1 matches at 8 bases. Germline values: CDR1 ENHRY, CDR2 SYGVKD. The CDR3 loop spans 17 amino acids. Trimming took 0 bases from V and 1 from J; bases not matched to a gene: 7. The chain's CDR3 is CAISESGNRGRNTEAFF. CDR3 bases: TGTGCCATCAGTGAGTCGGGAAACAGGGGGAGGAACACTGAAGCTTTCTTT.

CDR3 residues: CASSQGTGFGNSPLHF. CDR3 coding DNA: TGTGCCAGCAGCCAAGGAACAGGGTTCGGAAATTCACCCCTCCACTTT. V usage is TRBV14 and J usage is TRBJ1-6, with a possible D match to TRBD1 (6 bases). The CDR3 extends over 16 amino acids. CDR1 and CDR2 (germline): SGHDN, FVKESK. Trimming took off 1 base at V and 7 bases at J, with 14 bases between the two ends.

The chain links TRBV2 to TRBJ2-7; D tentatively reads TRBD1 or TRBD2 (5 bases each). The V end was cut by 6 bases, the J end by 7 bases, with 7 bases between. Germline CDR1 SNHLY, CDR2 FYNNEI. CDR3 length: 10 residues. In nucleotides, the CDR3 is TGTGCCAGCAGGAGGGGAGAGCAGTACTTC. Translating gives CASRRGEQYF.

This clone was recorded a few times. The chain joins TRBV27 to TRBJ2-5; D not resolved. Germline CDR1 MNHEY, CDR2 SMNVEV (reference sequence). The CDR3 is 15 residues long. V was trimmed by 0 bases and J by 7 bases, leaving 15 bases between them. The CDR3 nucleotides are TGTGCCAGCAGTTTATCGTCCGGGTCCTCAGGGACCCAGTACTTC. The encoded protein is CASSLSSGSSGTQYF.

CDR3 region: CASSQLTGGQETQYF. CDR3 nucleotides: TGTGCCAGCAGCCAGCTGACAGGGGGCCAAGAGACCCAGTACTTC. V usage is TRBV14 and J usage is TRBJ2-5, with TRBD1 matching over 9 bases. This CDR3 contains 15 residues. The V gene's germline CDR1 is SGHDN and CDR2 FVKESK. V shed 3 bases, J shed 1 base, and the junction held 3 bases outside the gene matches.

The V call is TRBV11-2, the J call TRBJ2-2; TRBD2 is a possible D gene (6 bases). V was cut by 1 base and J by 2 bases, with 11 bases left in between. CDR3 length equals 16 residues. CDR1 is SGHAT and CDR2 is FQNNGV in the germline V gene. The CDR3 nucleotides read TGTGCCAGCAGCTTAGTCGCGACTAGAAACACCGGGGAGCTGTTTTTT. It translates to CASSLVATRNTGELFF.

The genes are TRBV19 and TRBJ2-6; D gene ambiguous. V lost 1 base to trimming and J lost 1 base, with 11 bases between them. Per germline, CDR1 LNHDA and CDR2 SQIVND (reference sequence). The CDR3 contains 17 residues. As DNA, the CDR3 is TGTGCCAGTAGTATAGGACCCTCAGAGTCTGGGGCCAACGTCCTGACTTTC. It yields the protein CASSIGPSESGANVLTF.

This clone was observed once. The CDR3 DNA follows: TGTGCCAGCAGGGATACAGGGAATCAGCCCCAGCATTTT. Protein: CASRDTGNQPQHF. The rearrangement joins TRBV12-3 or TRBV12-4 to TRBJ1-5; TRBD1 might be the D (6 bases). This CDR3 comprises 13 residues. V was shortened by 6 bases and J by 4 bases, with 10 bases between the two germline ends.

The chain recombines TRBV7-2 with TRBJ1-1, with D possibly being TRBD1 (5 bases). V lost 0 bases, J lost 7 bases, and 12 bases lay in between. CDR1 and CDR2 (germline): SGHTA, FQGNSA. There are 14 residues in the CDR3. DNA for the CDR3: TGTGCCAGCAGCTTAGCGCGGTGGGGGATTGAAGCTTTCTTT. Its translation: CASSLARWGIEAFF.

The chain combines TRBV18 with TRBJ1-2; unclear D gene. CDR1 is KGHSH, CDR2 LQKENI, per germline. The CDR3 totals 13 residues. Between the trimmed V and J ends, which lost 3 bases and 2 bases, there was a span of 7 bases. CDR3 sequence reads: CASSPEGNYGYTF. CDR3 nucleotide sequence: TGTGCCAGCTCACCGGAGGGCAACTATGGCTACACCTTC.

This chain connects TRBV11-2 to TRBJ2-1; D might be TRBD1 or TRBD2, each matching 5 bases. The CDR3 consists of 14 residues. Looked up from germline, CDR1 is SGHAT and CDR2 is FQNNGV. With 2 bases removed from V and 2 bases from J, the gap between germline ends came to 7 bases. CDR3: CASSLQGAYNEQFF. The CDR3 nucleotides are TGTGCCAGCAGCTTACAGGGAGCCTACAATGAGCAGTTCTTC.

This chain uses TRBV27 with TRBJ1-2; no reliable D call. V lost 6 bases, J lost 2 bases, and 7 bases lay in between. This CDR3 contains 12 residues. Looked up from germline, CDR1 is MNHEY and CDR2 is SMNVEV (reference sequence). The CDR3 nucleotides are TGTGCCAGCAGGGACGCAAACTATGGCTACACCTTC. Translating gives CASRDANYGYTF.

CDR3 nucleotide sequence: TGTGCCAGCAGGACCAAGGGGGGACTAGCGGGATTAGGAACAGATACGCAGTATTTT. It specifies CASRTKGGLAGLGTDTQYF. V gene TRBV6-4 combines with J gene TRBJ2-3; 13 bases agree with TRBD2. The CDR3 runs 19 residues. Germline-derived CDR1 and CDR2 are MRHNA and SNTAGT. The ends lost 6 bases at V and 3 bases at J; junction bases unmatched: 15.